The T cell receptor beta chain described here comes from a study of blood T cell repertoires in COVID-19. Whole-study context: From the United States, Italy and Spain came samples of acute and convalescent COVID-19.

The repertoire was sequenced with immunoSEQ multiplex PCR; TCRdb's copy has only in-frame clones and lacks some. Altogether 70,000 to 100,000 clones are present, nearly 90% being singletons, with the ten largest covering over 2.5%. This clone turned up a few times. Sequenced material: peripheral blood. This receptor was obtained from a woman of 80 years or more with acute or convalescent COVID-19.

The chain's CDR3 is CASSISASGEETQYF. CDR3 coding DNA: TGTGCCAGTAGTATATCGGCTAGCGGGGAAGAGACCCAGTACTTC. The rearrangement links TRBV19 to TRBJ2-5, with 9 nucleotides matching TRBD2. CDR3 length: 15 amino acids. In germline, CDR1 is LNHDA, CDR2 SQIVND (reference sequence). Trimming cost V 2 bases and J 3 bases; bases outside gene matches: 4.